This T cell receptor (beta chain) was captured in a study of blood T cell repertoires in COVID-19. Turning to the study itself: PBMCs, B-cell-depleted T cells, or T cells were the source of the cDNA or gDNA that made up the material.

V was trimmed by 5 bases and J by 6 bases, leaving 14 bases between them. The CDR3 extends over 14 amino acids. The V gene's germline CDR1 is MNHEY and CDR2 SMNVEV (reference sequence). Participants' own reports of clinical history determined their cohort assignment. Per the study methods: Estimation of nucleated cell counts was performed using reference gene primer amplification. The assay was immunoSEQ multiplex PCR, and TCRdb's table has in-frame clones only and misses some. V, J and clone size derive from that table, while D and trimming were established from the DNA sequence. The sample consists of roughly 330,000 clones, 86% of them appearing once.

The V gene is TRBV27, the J gene TRBJ2-1, with D possibly TRBD2 on 6 matching bases. Sequencing input: PBMCs or T cells enriched from blood (not recorded which). The source of this sequence is a young woman who had recovered from COVID-19. CDR3: CASSKEIAVNEQFF. CDR3 sequence (DNA): TGTGCCAGCAGTAAGGAAATAGCGGTCAATGAGCAGTTCTTC.